This T cell receptor (beta chain) originates from a study of T-cell reconstitution after alpha-beta-depleted transplantation in children. The CDR3 consists of 15 residues. CDR1 SGHNT and CDR2 YYREEE come from the germline V gene (reference sequence). Trimming took off 0 bases at V and 5 bases at J, with 14 bases between the two ends. Preparation of the TCRbeta library was carried out with unique molecular identifiers. Using its own MiXCR run on the PCR reads, TCRdb lists one record per CDR3 protein. This table holds 150,000 to 250,000 distinct CDR3 sequences, 13% to 15% found once. This clonotype was sampled from a human donor who donated a stem cell graft to a child with acute lymphoblastic leukemia. This material consisted of PBMCs from the stem cell graft donor, taken from the stem cell graft. This chain uses TRBV5-4 with TRBJ1-1, with D possibly TRBD1 on 5 matching bases. CDR3 nucleotide sequence: TGTGCCAGCAGCTTGGGGGGCCCCGGGGAGACTGAAGCTTTCTTT. Protein product: CASSLGGPGETEAFF.